This TCR beta chain is drawn from a study of shared clonotypes between healthy human individuals. Assay: immunoSEQ multiplex PCR; the TCRdb copy retains only in-frame clones and omits some. Here the sample spans some 1,400,000 clones, roughly 95% being singletons. The CDR3 has 16 amino acids. The V gene lost 0 bases and the J gene lost 5 bases, with 14 bases spanning the gap. Germline CDR1 is LNHNV and CDR2 is YYDKDF (reference sequence). The chain has TRBV15 and TRBJ1-5; D may be TRBD1 (5 bases). Sequencing was performed on naive CD4+ T cells sorted from blood. The subset here: CD45RA+ positively selected. The TCR comes from a man aged 25 to 45 in good health. The CDR3, as DNA: TGTGCCACCAGCAGAGATTTAGCAGGGCTAGATCAGCCCCAGCATTTT. Its protein is CATSRDLAGLDQPQHF.